The T cell receptor (beta chain) under discussion was sequenced for a study of blood T cell repertoires in COVID-19. Repertoires were generated with immunoSEQ multiplex PCR, while TCRdb's copy carries only in-frame clones and drops some. Found here are under 250,000 clones, under 90% of them singletons; the top ten hold roughly 3.5%. The germline V gene encodes CDR1 WNHNN and CDR2 SYGVQD (reference sequence). Trimming left V 7 bases short and J 3 bases short, with 12 bases between. The CDR3 totals 13 residues. This clonotype originated in a woman in her sixties who had recovered from COVID-19. This chain uses TRBV10-1 with TRBJ1-1, with D possibly matching TRBD1 (6 bases). Sequencing was done on a sample of PBMCs or T cells enriched from blood (not recorded which). The CDR3 nucleotides read TGCGCCAGCACCTACTCAGGGGACACTGAAGCTTTCTTT. Translating gives CASTYSGDTEAFF.